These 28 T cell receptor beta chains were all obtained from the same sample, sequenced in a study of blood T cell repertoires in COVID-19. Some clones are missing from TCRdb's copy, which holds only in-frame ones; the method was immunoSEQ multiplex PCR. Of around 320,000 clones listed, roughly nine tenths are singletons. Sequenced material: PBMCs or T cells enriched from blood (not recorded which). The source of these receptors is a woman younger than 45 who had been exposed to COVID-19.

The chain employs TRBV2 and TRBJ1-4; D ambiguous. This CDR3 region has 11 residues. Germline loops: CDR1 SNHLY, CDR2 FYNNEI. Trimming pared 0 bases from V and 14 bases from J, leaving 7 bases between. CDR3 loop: CASSEAGRLFF. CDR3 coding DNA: TGTGCCAGCAGTGAAGCAGGGAGGCTGTTTTTT.

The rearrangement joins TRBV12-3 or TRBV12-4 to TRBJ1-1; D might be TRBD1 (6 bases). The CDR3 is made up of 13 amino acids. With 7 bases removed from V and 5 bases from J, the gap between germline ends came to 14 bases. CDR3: CASTMTGRTEAFF. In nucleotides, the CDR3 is TGTGCCAGCACCATGACAGGTCGGACTGAAGCTTTCTTT.

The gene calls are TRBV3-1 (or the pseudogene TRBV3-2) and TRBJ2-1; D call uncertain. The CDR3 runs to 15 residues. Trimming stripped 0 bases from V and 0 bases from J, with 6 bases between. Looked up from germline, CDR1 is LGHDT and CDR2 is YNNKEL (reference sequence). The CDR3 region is CASSQDLSSYNEQFF. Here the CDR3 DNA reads TGTGCCAGCAGCCAAGATCTGAGCTCCTACAATGAGCAGTTCTTC.

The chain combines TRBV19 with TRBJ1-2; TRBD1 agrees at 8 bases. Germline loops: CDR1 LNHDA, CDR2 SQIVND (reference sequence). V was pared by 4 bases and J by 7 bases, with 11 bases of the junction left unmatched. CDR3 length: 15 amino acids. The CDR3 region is CASSTGRGRKPGYTF. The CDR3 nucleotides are TGTGCCAGTAGTACAGGCAGGGGGCGCAAACCTGGCTACACCTTC. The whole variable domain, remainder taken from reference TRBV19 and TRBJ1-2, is DGGITQSPKYLFRKEGQNVTLSCEQNLNHDAMYWYRQDPGQGLRLIYYSQIVNDFQKGDIAEGYSVSREKKESFPLTVTSAQKNPTAFYLCASSTGRGRKPGYTFGSGTRLTVV.

CDR3 sequence: CATSTRKSKNEDTEAFF. The CDR3 DNA reads TGTGCCACCAGCACAAGAAAATCCAAGAATGAGGACACTGAAGCTTTCTTT. The rearrangement joins TRBV15 to TRBJ1-1; D is unresolved. V lost 4 bases and J 3 bases, leaving 21 bases between the germline ends. This CDR3 region has 17 residues. Germline V CDR1 and CDR2: LNHNV, YYDKDF (reference sequence).

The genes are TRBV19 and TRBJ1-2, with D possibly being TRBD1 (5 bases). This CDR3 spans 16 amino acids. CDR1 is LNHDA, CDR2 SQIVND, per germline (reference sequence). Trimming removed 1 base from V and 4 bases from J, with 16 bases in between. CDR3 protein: CASSIGPRQGAYGYTF. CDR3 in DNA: TGTGCCAGTAGTATAGGGCCCCGGCAGGGCGCCTATGGCTACACCTTC.

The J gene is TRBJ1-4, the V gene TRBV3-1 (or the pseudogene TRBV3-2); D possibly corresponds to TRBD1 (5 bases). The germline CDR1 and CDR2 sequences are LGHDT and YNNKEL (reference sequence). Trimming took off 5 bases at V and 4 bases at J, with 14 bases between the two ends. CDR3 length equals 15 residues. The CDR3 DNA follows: TGTGCCAGCAGCGACAAGACAGTCAATAATGAAAAACTGTTTTTT. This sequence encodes CASSDKTVNNEKLFF.

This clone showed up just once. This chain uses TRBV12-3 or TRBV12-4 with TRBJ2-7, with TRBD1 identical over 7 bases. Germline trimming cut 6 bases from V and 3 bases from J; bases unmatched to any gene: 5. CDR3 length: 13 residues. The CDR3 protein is CASRGTGVYEQYF. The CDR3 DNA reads TGTGCCAGCAGAGGAACAGGGGTCTACGAGCAGTACTTC.

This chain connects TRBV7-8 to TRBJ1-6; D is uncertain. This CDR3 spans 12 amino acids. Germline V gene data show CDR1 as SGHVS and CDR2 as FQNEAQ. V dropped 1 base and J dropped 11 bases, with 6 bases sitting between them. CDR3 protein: CASSLDSAPLHF. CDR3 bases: TGTGCCAGCAGCTTAGACTCGGCACCCCTCCACTTT.

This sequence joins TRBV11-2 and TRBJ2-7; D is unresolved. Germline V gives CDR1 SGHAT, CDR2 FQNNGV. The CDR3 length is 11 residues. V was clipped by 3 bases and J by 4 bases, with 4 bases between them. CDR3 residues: CASSFRYEQYF. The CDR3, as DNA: TGTGCCAGCAGCTTTCGGTACGAGCAGTACTTC.

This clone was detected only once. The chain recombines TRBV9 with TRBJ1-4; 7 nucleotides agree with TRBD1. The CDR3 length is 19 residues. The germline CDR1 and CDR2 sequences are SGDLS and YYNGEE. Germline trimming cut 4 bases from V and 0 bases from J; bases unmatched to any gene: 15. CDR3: CASSNRDRENPATNEKLFF. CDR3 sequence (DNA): TGTGCCAGCAGCAACCGGGACAGAGAAAACCCTGCAACTAATGAAAAACTGTTTTTT.

This CDR3 is CASSLASTGNYGYTF. The CDR3 coding sequence is TGCGCCAGCAGCTTGGCCTCAACAGGAAACTATGGCTACACCTTC. This chain joins TRBV5-1 and TRBJ1-2, with D possibly being TRBD1 (5 bases). The CDR3 runs 15 residues. V dropped 0 bases and J dropped 2 bases, with 11 bases sitting between them. Germline CDR1 reads SGHRS; CDR2 reads YFSETQ. The full variable domain, rest sourced from reference TRBV5-1 and TRBJ1-2, is KAGVTQTPRYLIKTRGQQVTLSCSPISGHRSVSWYQQTPGQGLQFLFEYFSETQRNKGNFPGRFSGRQFSNSRSEMNVSTLELGDSALYLCASSLASTGNYGYTFGSGTRLTVV.

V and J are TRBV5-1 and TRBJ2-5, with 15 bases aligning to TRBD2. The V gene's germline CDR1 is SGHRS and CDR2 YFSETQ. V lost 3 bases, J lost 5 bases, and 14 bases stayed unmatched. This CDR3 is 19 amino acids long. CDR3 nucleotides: TGCGCCAGCAGCTCCCTGGGACTAGCGGGGGGAAGAAGGCCGGAGACCCAGTACTTC. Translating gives CASSSLGLAGGRRPETQYF.

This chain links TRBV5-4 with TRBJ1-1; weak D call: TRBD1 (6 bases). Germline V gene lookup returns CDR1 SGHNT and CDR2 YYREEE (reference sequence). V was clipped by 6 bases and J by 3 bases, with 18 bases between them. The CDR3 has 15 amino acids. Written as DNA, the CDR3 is TGTGCCAGCACCACCCGTGGGGGCTGGGACACTGAAGCTTTCTTT. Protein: CASTTRGGWDTEAFF.

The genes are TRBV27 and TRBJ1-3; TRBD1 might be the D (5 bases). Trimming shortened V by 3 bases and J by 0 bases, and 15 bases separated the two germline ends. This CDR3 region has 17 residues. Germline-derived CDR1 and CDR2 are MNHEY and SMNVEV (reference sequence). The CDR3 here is CASSFRGGTGSGNTIYF. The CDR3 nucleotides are TGTGCCAGCAGTTTCCGTGGGGGGACTGGCTCTGGAAACACCATATATTTT.

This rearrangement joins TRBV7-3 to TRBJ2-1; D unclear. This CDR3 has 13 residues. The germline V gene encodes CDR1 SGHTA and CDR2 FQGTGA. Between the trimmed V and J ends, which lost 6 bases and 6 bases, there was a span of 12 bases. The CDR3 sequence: CASSSNPPNEQFF. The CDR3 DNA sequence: TGTGCCAGCAGTTCCAATCCCCCCAATGAGCAGTTCTTC.

The CDR3 sequence is CASSQTGLRGNEQFF. DNA for the CDR3: TGTGCCAGCTCCCAAACAGGGCTCAGGGGCAATGAGCAGTTCTTC. The gene calls are TRBV25-1 and TRBJ2-1; tentatively, D is TRBD1 (6 bases). Looked up from germline, CDR1 is MGHDK and CDR2 is SYGVNS. This CDR3 region has 15 residues. Between the trimmed V and J ends, which lost 8 bases and 6 bases, there was a span of 20 bases.

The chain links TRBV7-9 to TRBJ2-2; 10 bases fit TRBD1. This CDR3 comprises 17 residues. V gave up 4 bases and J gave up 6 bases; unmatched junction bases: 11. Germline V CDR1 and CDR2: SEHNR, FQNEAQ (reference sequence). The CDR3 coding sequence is TGTGCCAGCAGCTACATATCCGGGACAGGGGTCTCCGGGGAGCTGTTTTTT. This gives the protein CASSYISGTGVSGELFF.

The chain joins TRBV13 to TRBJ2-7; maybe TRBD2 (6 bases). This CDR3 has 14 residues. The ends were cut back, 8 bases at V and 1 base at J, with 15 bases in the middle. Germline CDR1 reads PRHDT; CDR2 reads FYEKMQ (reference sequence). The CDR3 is CASRPRGRSYEQYF. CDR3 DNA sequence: TGTGCCAGCCGACCCCGGGGGAGGTCCTACGAGCAGTACTTC.

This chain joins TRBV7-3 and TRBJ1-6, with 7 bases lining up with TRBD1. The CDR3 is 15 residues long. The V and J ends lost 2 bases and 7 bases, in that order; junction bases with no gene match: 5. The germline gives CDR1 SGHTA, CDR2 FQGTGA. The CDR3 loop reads CASSLLGGQNSPLHF. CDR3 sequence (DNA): TGTGCCAGCAGCTTATTAGGGGGACAGAATTCACCCCTCCACTTT.

The CDR3 DNA reads TGTGCCAGCAGTGAATGGGACAGGGCTAATGAAAAACTGTTTTTT. Protein product: CASSEWDRANEKLFF. The V and J genes are TRBV6-1 and TRBJ1-4, with TRBD1 matching 9 bases. Germline assignment: CDR1 MNHNS and CDR2 SASEGT. The V gene end was trimmed by 2 bases and the J gene end by 3 bases; junction bases not matched to a gene: 1. The CDR3 has 15 amino acids.

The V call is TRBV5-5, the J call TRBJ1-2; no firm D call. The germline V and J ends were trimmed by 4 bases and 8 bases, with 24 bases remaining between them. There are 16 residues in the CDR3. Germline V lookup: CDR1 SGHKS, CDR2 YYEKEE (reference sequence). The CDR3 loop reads CASSKRDGEGIEGYTF. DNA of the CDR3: TGTGCCAGCAGCAAAAGAGACGGGGAGGGCATTGAGGGCTACACCTTC.

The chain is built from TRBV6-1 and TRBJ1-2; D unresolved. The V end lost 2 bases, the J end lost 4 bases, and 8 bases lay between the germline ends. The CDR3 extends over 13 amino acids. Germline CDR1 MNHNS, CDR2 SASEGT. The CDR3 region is CASSELTVYGYTF. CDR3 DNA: TGTGCCAGCAGTGAACTCACAGTCTATGGCTACACCTTC.

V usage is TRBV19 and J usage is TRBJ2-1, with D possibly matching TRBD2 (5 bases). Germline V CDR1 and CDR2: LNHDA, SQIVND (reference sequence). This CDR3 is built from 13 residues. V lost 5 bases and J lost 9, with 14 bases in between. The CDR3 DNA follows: TGTGCCAGTAGTCCCGAGGGCTTGGGTGAGCAGTTCTTC. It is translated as CASSPEGLGEQFF.

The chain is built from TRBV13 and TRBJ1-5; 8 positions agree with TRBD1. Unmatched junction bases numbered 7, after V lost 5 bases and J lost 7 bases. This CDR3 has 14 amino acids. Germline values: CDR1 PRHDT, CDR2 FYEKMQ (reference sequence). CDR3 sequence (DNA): TGTGCCAGCAGCAAAAGACAGGGGAGACAGCCCCAGCATTTT. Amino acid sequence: CASSKRQGRQPQHF.

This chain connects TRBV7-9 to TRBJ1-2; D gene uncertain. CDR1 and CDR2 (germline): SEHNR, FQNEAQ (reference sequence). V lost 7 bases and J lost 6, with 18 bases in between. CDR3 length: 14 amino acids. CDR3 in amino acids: CASIPPGTEDGYTF. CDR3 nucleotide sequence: TGTGCCAGCATCCCACCGGGCACGGAGGATGGCTACACCTTC.

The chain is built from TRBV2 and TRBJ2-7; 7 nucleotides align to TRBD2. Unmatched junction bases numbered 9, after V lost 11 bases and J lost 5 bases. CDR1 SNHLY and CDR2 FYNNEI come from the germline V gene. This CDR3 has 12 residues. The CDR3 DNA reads TGTGCCGGGGGGGACTCGCCCAACGAGCAGTACTTC. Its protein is CAGGDSPNEQYF.

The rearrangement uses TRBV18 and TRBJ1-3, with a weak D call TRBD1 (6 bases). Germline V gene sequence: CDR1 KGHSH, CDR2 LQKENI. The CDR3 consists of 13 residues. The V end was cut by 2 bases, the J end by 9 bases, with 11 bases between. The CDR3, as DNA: TGTGCCAGCTCACCAGAAGCAGGGGCCACCATATATTTT. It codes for CASSPEAGATIYF.